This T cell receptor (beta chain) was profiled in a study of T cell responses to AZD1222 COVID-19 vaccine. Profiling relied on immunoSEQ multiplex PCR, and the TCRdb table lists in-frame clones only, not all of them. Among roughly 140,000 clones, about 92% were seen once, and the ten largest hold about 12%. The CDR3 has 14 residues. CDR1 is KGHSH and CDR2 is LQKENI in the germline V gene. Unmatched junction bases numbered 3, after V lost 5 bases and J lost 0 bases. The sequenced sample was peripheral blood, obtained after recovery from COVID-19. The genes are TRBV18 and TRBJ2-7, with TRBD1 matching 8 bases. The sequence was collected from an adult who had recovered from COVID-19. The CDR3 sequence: CASSRDRNSYEQYF. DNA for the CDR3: TGTGCCAGCTCAAGGGACAGGAACTCCTACGAGCAGTACTTC.